These T cell receptor beta chains were read from a single sample in a study of cytomegalovirus exposure and HLA in healthy donors. Only in-frame clones appear in the TCRdb table, and some are missing; sequencing was by immunoSEQ multiplex PCR. The table has around 99,000 clones, under 85% seen once. The sequencing sample was made of PBMCs. All receptors come from a man aged 45-65 years in good health and CMV-seropositive. CDR3s include the opening cysteine and the closing phenylalanine or tryptophan. D genes are given only for firm matches. Clone size appears in some rows only: once, few, many, or a class for an expanded clone.

d_call,v_call,j_call,clone_size,cdr3_aa,cdr3_nt
NA,TRBV27,TRBJ1-5,NA,CASSLTGYSNQPQNF,TGTGCCAGCAGTCTCACAGGTTATAGCAATCAGCCCCAGAATTTT
TRBD1,TRBV19,TRBJ1-4,NA,CASSFPGQGEKLFF,TGTGCCAGTAGTTTTCCGGGACAGGGTGAAAAACTGTTTTTT
NA,TRBV7-3,TRBJ2-5,once,CASSQGGQDRETQYF,TGTGCCAGCAGCCAGGGGGGCCAGGATAGAGAGACCCAGTACTTC
TRBD2,TRBV6-1,TRBJ2-7,few,CASRVSGILVPEQYF,TGTGCCAGCAGGGTGAGCGGGATCCTGGTTCCGGAGCAGTACTTC
NA,TRBV10-3,TRBJ1-2,few,CAINVAGNNYGYTF,TGTGCCATCAACGTGGCGGGGAATAACTATGGCTACACCTTC
TRBD1,TRBV29-1,TRBJ2-4,NA,CSVARGRLDIQYF,TGCAGCGTGGCCAGGGGGCGATTGGACATTCAGTACTTC
NA,TRBV25-1,TRBJ2-7,NA,CASSELGQGRAYEQYF,TGTGCCAGCAGTGAATTGGGCCAGGGGAGGGCTTACGAGCAGTACTTC
NA,TRBV7-2,TRBJ2-1,NA,CASRRGTNSFF,TGTGCCAGCAGGCGCGGGACGAACTCGTTCTTC
NA,TRBV2,TRBJ2-5,few,CASSEPYQETQYF,TGTGCCAGCAGTGAACCGTACCAAGAGACCCAGTACTTC
NA,TRBV5-4,TRBJ2-7,once,CASSLGGIGSYEQYF,TGTGCCAGCAGCTTAGGAGGCATCGGGTCCTACGAGCAGTACTTC
TRBD1,TRBV9,TRBJ1-4,NA,CASSTRGGTGVDEKLFF,TGTGCCAGCAGCACGAGAGGAGGGACAGGGGTTGATGAAAAACTGTTTTTT